This TCR beta chain was identified in a study of shared clonotypes between healthy human individuals. Regarding the study as a whole: Clonotype sharing across donors was expected to vary with sequencing depth. With a few donors compared, around 4.7% of naive CD4 clonotypes were shared.

For sorted subsets, roughly 200 ng DNA per replicate equaled around 28,000 T cell genomes. Sequenced by immunoSEQ multiplex PCR; TCRdb stores in-frame clones only, minus some. Altogether fewer than 2.5 million clones are present, over 85% being singletons, with the ten largest covering approximately 0.35%. The count of this clone is one. Its antigen is as yet unknown. The study separated CD4+ cells into CD45RA+ naive and CD45RA-negative memory subsets. Germline CDR1 reads SNHLY; CDR2 reads FYNNEI. V trimming: 8 bases; J trimming: 3 bases; junction bases outside the gene matches: 7. The CDR3 runs to 15 residues.

The V gene is TRBV2, the J gene TRBJ2-4; TRBD1 aligns across 10 bases. The TCR sequence derives from a man between 18 and 35 years old in good health. Some clones in this sample may be carry-over from other donors' samples. The sequenced sample was naive CD4+ T cells from PBMCs. The sample's subset: CD45RA+ positively selected. CDR3 amino acids: CASGRQGAVKNIQYF. CDR3 in DNA: TGTGCCAGCGGCAGACAGGGGGCCGTCAAAAACATTCAGTACTTC.